This T cell receptor beta chain was captured in a study of blood T cell repertoires in COVID-19. At the level of the study: From T cells, B-cell-depleted T cells, or PBMCs came the material, which was cDNA or gDNA.

V was cut by 1 base and J by 4 bases, with 21 bases left in between. Germline V CDR1 and CDR2: SGHTA, FQGTGA. The CDR3 length is 18 residues. The data were produced by immunoSEQ multiplex PCR, yet TCRdb's version contains in-frame clones alone and is incomplete. The sample carries 90,000 to 100,000 clones, approximately 84% recorded once. This receptor was identified in a woman in her sixties with acute or convalescent COVID-19. V is TRBV7-3 and J is TRBJ2-3; D possibly corresponds to TRBD2 (7 bases). Sequenced: peripheral blood. Here the CDR3 reads CASSLNALRGGPPDTQYF. CDR3 DNA: TGTGCCAGCAGCTTAAACGCTCTGAGGGGGGGGCCCCCAGATACGCAGTATTTT.